Listed below are T cell receptor beta chains from one sample, sequenced in a study of T cells in tuberculosis. Here immunoSEQ multiplex PCR was the method, and the copy in TCRdb shows in-frame clones only, minus some. The table shows some 31,000 clones, with roughly nine tenths occurring only once. Specimen: PBMCs. These receptors originate from a donor aged 10-29 years with latent tuberculosis or without tuberculosis infection. Each CDR3 is given with its conserved first and last residue. Fields, in order: D gene, J gene, clone size, V gene, CDR3 DNA, CDR3 protein. The D gene is left open where the match is weak. A clone size is listed for some rows: how often the clone was seen (once, few, many), or a class if it is expanded.

d_call: NA
j_call: TRBJ1-1
clone_size: NA
v_call: TRBV11-2
cdr3_nt: TGTGCCAGCAGCTTTATACAGGGTAAGGGCACTGAAGCTTTCTTT
cdr3_aa: CASSFIQGKGTEAFF

d_call: TRBD2
j_call: TRBJ2-3
clone_size: NA
v_call: TRBV5-1
cdr3_nt: TGCGCCAGCAGCTTTGGGACTACAAACACAGATACGCAGTATTTT
cdr3_aa: CASSFGTTNTDTQYF

d_call: TRBD1
j_call: TRBJ1-1
clone_size: NA
v_call: TRBV6-5
cdr3_nt: TGTGCCAGCAGATACTCCGGGACAGGGTCAAAGGCTGAAGCTTTCTTT
cdr3_aa: CASRYSGTGSKAEAFF

d_call: NA
j_call: TRBJ2-7
clone_size: NA
v_call: TRBV27
cdr3_nt: TGTGCCAGCAGTTTATCGCTCTACTCCTACGAGCAGTACTTC
cdr3_aa: CASSLSLYSYEQYF

d_call: NA
j_call: TRBJ1-1
clone_size: NA
v_call: TRBV11-2
cdr3_nt: TGTGCCAGCAGCTTACGCGGGAACACTGAAGCTTTCTTT
cdr3_aa: CASSLRGNTEAFF

d_call: TRBD2
j_call: TRBJ2-3
clone_size: NA
v_call: TRBV9
cdr3_nt: TGTGCCAGCGGATGGTTGGGGGGGAATACGCAGTATTTT
cdr3_aa: CASGWLGGNTQYF

d_call: NA
j_call: TRBJ2-2
clone_size: NA
v_call: TRBV11-3
cdr3_nt: TGTGCCAGCAGCCCTACTAATCATGGCCCTGGGGAGCTGTTTTTT
cdr3_aa: CASSPTNHGPGELFF

d_call: NA
j_call: TRBJ1-1
clone_size: once
v_call: TRBV25-1
cdr3_nt: TGTGCCAGCACAGGTAGTAACACTGAAGCTTTCTTT
cdr3_aa: CASTGSNTEAFF

d_call: TRBD2
j_call: TRBJ2-1
clone_size: once
v_call: TRBV7-8
cdr3_nt: TGTGCCAGCAGCTACGGACTAGCGGGGGAAAGCTCCTACAATGAGCAGTTCTTC
cdr3_aa: CASSYGLAGESSYNEQFF

d_call: NA
j_call: TRBJ1-4
clone_size: NA
v_call: TRBV18
cdr3_nt: TGTGCCAGCTCACTTCAATGGGCAGGGTCGGTGGCAACTAATGAAAAACTGTTTTTT
cdr3_aa: CASSLQWAGSVATNEKLFF

d_call: TRBD1
j_call: TRBJ1-2
clone_size: NA
v_call: TRBV6-5
cdr3_nt: TGTGCCAGCAGTTACTCCACGGGACAGATTTTCTATGGCTACACCTTC
cdr3_aa: CASSYSTGQIFYGYTF

d_call: TRBD2
j_call: TRBJ2-1
clone_size: NA
v_call: TRBV5-1
cdr3_nt: TGCGCCAGCAGCCATAGCGGGGGGGACTACAATGAGCAGTTCTTC
cdr3_aa: CASSHSGGDYNEQFF

d_call: TRBD2
j_call: TRBJ2-3
clone_size: NA
v_call: TRBV5-1
cdr3_nt: TGCGCCAGCAGCGCGGGACTAGCGGGATTGGATACGCAGTATTTT
cdr3_aa: CASSAGLAGLDTQYF

d_call: TRBD2
j_call: TRBJ2-3
clone_size: NA
v_call: TRBV9
cdr3_nt: TGTGCCAGCAGCGTCGGGGGGGGGATCACAGATACGCAGTATTTT
cdr3_aa: CASSVGGGITDTQYF

d_call: TRBD1
j_call: TRBJ1-2
clone_size: once
v_call: TRBV30
cdr3_nt: TGTGCCTGGAGTCTCATACAGGGGAAAGACTACACCTTC
cdr3_aa: CAWSLIQGKDYTF

d_call: TRBD2
j_call: TRBJ2-2
clone_size: NA
v_call: TRBV4-1
cdr3_nt: TGCGCCAGCAGCTTCCCGGGGCGGGGGGGCATTTCAAAGCACCTAACCGGGGAGCTGTTTTTT
cdr3_aa: CASSFPGRGGISKHLTGELFF

d_call: TRBD1
j_call: TRBJ2-1
clone_size: NA
v_call: TRBV20-1
cdr3_nt: TGCAGTGCTAGGAAGGGGGCGGAAGAATTCTTC
cdr3_aa: CSARKGAEEFF

d_call: NA
j_call: TRBJ2-7
clone_size: NA
v_call: TRBV6-6
cdr3_nt: TGTGCCAGCAGTTACTCCACGGGATACGAGCAGTACTTC
cdr3_aa: CASSYSTGYEQYF

d_call: TRBD2
j_call: TRBJ2-7
clone_size: once
v_call: TRBV6-5
cdr3_nt: TGTGCCAGCAGTTACTTCGGACTAGCGGGAGCCCACGAGCAGTACTTC
cdr3_aa: CASSYFGLAGAHEQYF

d_call: TRBD1
j_call: TRBJ1-4
clone_size: NA
v_call: TRBV7-8
cdr3_nt: TGTGCCAGCAGCGTCCGGGACAGGGTAGGAAAACTGTTTTTT
cdr3_aa: CASSVRDRVGKLFF

d_call: NA
j_call: TRBJ2-1
clone_size: NA
v_call: TRBV4-3
cdr3_nt: TGCGCCAGCAGCCAAGATGGCCAGGGGTTCTACAATGAGCAGTTCTTC
cdr3_aa: CASSQDGQGFYNEQFF

d_call: TRBD2
j_call: TRBJ2-5
clone_size: NA
v_call: TRBV4-3
cdr3_nt: TGCGCCAGCAGCCTCCTATTGTGGGGCGGGGGGGCGATTGAGACCCAGTACTTC
cdr3_aa: CASSLLLWGGGAIETQYF